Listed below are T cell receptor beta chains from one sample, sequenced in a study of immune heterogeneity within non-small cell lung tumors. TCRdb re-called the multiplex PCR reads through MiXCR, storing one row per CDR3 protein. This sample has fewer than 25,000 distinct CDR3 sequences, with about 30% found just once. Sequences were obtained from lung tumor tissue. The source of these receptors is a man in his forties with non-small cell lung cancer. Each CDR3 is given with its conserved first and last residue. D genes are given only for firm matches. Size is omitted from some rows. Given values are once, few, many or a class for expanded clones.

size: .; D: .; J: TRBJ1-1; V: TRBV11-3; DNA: TGTGCCAGCAGCTTAGTAGGTACTGAAGCTCTCTTT; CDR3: CASSLVGTEALF
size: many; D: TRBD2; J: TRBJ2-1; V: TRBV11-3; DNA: TGTGCCAGCAGCTTCTCGGGGGGGTACAATGAGCAGTTCTTC; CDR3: CASSFSGGYNEQFF
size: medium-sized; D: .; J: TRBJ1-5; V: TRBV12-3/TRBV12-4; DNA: TGTGCCAGCAGTTTACCCGGGTCGTTTGAGCCCCAGCATTTT; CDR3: CASSLPGSFEPQHF
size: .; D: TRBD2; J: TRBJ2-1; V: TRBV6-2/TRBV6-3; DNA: TGTGCCAGCAGCAACGGGGGGGGCGCGCAGTTCTTC; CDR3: CASSNGGGAQFF
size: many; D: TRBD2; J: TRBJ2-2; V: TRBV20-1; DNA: TGCAGTGCTAGAGATACGCGGGCGGGGGTGAACACCGGGGAGCTGTTTTTT; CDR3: CSARDTRAGVNTGELFF
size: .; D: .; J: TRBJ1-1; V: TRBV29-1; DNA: TGCAGCGGGTCCCCCGGGCCCACTGAAGCTTTCTTT; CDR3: CSGSPGPTEAFF
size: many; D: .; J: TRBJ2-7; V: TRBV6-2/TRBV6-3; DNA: TGTGCCAGCGCGGATACAGGGTTCAACGAGCAGTACTTC; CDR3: CASADTGFNEQYF
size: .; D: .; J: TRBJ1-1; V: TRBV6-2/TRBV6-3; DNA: TGTGCCAGCAGTGACAGTGAAGCTTTCTTT; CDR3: CASSDSEAFF
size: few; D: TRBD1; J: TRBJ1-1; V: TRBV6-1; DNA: TGTGCCAGCAACGGAAGGGGACAGACGAACACTGAAGCTTTCTTT; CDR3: CASNGRGQTNTEAFF
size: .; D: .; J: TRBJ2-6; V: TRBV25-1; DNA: TGTGCCGCTGGTACCTCTGGGGCCAACGTCCTGACTTTC; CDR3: CAAGTSGANVLTF
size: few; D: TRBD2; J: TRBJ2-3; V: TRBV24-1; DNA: TGTGCCACCAGTGGTTCACTAGCGGGAGGGCCCTCAGATACGCAGTATTTT; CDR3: CATSGSLAGGPSDTQYF
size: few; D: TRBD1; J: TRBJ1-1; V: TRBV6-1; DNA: TGTGCCATCAATACAGGGGCCACTGAAGCTTTCTTT; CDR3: CAINTGATEAFF
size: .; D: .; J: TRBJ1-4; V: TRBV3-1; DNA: TGTGCCAGCAGTCGAGGGAGATTTGAAAAACTGTTTTTT; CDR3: CASSRGRFEKLFF
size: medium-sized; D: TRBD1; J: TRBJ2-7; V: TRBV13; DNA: TGTGCCAGCAGCTCGAGGACAGGGTACTACGAGCAGTACTTC; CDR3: CASSSRTGYYEQYF
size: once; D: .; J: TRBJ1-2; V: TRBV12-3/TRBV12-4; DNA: TGTGCCAGCAGGGATCCGGGCAGGGGATGGGGCTACACCTTC; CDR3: CASRDPGRGWGYTF
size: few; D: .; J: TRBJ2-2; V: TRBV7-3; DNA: TGTGCCAGCAGCTTAAGTAGCGGGAACACCGGGGAGCTGTTTTTT; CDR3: CASSLSSGNTGELFF
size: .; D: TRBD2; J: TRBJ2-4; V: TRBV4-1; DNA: TGCGCCAGCAGCGGAAGCGGGGCCGAACTAATTCAGTACTTC; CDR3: CASSGSGAELIQYF
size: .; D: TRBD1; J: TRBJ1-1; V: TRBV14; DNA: TGTGCCAGCAGCCGAAAAACAGGGGCCCAGAACACTGAAGCTTTCTTT; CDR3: CASSRKTGAQNTEAFF
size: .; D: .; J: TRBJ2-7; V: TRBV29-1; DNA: TGCAGCGTCTCTGGGGGCGTCTACGAGCAGTACTTC; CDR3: CSVSGGVYEQYF
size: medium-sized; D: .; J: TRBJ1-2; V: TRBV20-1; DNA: TGCAGTGCTAGAGATCTCGAGGAGTCTTCGTATGGCTACACCTTC; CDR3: CSARDLEESSYGYTF
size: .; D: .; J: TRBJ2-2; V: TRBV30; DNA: TGTGCCTGGGACTTTCCGTCCGCCACCGGGGAGCTGTTTTTT; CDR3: CAWDFPSATGELFF
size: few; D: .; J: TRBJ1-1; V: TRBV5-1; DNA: TGCGCCAGCAAACAGGACGGCAGTTCGAACACTGAAGCTTTCTTT; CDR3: CASKQDGSSNTEAFF
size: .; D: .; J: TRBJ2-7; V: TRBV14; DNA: TGTGCCAGCAGCCAAGGAGTCGGGACTCAGGAACTTTACGAGCAGTACTTC; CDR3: CASSQGVGTQELYEQYF
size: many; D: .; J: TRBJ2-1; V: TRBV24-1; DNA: TGTGCCACCAGTGATTTACTTCCGAGCTCCTACAATGAGCAGTTCTTC; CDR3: CATSDLLPSSYNEQFF
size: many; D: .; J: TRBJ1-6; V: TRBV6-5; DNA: TGTGCCAGCAGTTACTCCGGGGGCGCATCCTATAATTCACCCCTCCACTTT; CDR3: CASSYSGGASYNSPLHF
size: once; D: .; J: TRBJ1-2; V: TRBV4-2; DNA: TGTGCCAGCAGCCAAGATGTTCAGGCCGACGTCTATGGCTACACCTTC; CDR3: CASSQDVQADVYGYTF
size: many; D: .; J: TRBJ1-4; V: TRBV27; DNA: TGTGCCAGCAGTCCCGGCCCCACTAATGAAAAACTGTTTTTT; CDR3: CASSPGPTNEKLFF
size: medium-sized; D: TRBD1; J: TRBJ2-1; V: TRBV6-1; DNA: TGTGCCTGCGGGACAGGGGATAGTGAGCAGTTCTTC; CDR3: CACGTGDSEQFF
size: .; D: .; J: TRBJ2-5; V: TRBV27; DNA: TGTGCCAGCAGTATTTCCAGGAGTCAAGAGACCCAGTACTTC; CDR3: CASSISRSQETQYF
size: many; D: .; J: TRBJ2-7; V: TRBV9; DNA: TGTGCCAGCAGCCCGGGACAATCTTACGAGCAGTACTTC; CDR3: CASSPGQSYEQYF
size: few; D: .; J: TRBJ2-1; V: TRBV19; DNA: TGTGCCAGTAGAATGACCGGATCAACTAGTGCCAATGAGCAGTTCTTC; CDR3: CASRMTGSTSANEQFF
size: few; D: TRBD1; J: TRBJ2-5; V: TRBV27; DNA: TGTGCCAGCAGACCAATACCGGACAGGAACGGGACCCAGTACTTC; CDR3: CASRPIPDRNGTQYF
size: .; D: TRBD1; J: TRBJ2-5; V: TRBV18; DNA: TGTGCCAGCTCGGGACAGGGGGAGACCCAGTACTTC; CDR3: CASSGQGETQYF
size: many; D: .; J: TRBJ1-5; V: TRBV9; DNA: TGTGCCAGCAGCGTAGGATTGGCCGGGAATCAGCCCCAGCATTTT; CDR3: CASSVGLAGNQPQHF
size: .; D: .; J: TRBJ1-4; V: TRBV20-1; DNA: TGCAGTGCTAGACCTGCGGGTGAAAAACTGTTTTTT; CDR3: CSARPAGEKLFF
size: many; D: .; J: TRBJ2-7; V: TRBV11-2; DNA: TGTGCCAGCAGCTTAGGACAGGATTACCCCTACGAGCAGTACTTC; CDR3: CASSLGQDYPYEQYF
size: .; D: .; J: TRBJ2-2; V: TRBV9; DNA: TGTGCCAGCAGCGCGTATGCGGGCGAGCGCACCGGGGAGCTGTTTTTT; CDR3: CASSAYAGERTGELFF
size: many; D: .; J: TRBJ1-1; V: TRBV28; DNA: TGTGCCAGCAGAGGGATTGCGGTGTCAACTTCTGAAGCTTTCTTT; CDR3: CASRGIAVSTSEAFF
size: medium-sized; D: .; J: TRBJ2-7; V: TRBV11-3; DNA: TGTGCCAGCTCCCCGCTTACGGGAGCCTACGAGCAGTACTTC; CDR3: CASSPLTGAYEQYF
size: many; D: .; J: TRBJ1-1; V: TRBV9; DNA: TGTGCCAGCAGCTCTTTGGATGAAGCTTTCTTT; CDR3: CASSSLDEAFF
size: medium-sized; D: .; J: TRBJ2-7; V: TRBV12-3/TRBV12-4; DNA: TGTGCCAGCAGTTCCAGGGGAAAACCCTACGAGCAGTACTTC; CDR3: CASSSRGKPYEQYF
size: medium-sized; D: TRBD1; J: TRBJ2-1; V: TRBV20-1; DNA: TGCAGTGCTAGACCCTCGGGACAGGGGCAGTTCTTC; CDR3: CSARPSGQGQFF
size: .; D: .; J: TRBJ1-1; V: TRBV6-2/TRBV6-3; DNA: TGTGCCAGCAGTTACTTGACTCTCCGGGACACTGAAGCTTTCTTT; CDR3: CASSYLTLRDTEAFF
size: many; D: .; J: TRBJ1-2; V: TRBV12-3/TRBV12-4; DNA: TGTGCCAGCAGCCAGAGCTTCTATGGCTACACCTTC; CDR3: CASSQSFYGYTF
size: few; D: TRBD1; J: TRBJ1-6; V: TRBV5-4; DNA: TGTGCCAGCAGCGTAGGACAGGGCGCGCAAGGTTCACCCCTCCACTTT; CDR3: CASSVGQGAQGSPLHF
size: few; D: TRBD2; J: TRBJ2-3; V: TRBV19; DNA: TGTGCCAGTAGTCGACTAGCGGGAGGGCGGGATACGCAGTATTTT; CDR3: CASSRLAGGRDTQYF
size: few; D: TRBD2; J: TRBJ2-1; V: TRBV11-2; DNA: TGTGCCAGCAGCTTAAGCGGGGCCAACAATGAGCAGTTCTTC; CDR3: CASSLSGANNEQFF
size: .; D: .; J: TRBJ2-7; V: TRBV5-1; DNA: TGCGCCAGCAGCTTGGCATCACAGGCTACCTACGAGCAGTACTTC; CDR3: CASSLASQATYEQYF